This T cell receptor (beta chain) appears in the sequencing data of a study of blood T cells in healthy people across ages. Study information: About one barcoded TCR beta cDNA was captured per two T cells.

This clonotype was seen ten or more times. The germline V and J ends were trimmed by 4 bases and 3 bases, with 13 bases remaining between them. The CDR3 runs 15 residues. CDR1 is SGHTA, CDR2 FQGNSA, per germline. Next came a second PCR, run for roughly 6 to 11 cycles, which used a sample-barcoded 5' primer along with a J-beta primer mix. MiXCR was run by TCRdb on the 5' RACE reads, yielding one entry per CDR3 protein. Found here are 750,000 to 950,000 distinct CDR3 sequences, about 27% of them singletons; the top ten hold about 10%. This sample also belongs to another study, concerning T cells of mothers and their children. That paper adds: The second PCR used the M1S primer, and this primer added sample barcodes and 2-4 random nucleotides.

Sequencing was performed on blood. The chain couples TRBV7-2 to TRBJ2-1; D perhaps matches TRBD1 (5 bases). The receptor was isolated from a woman aged 40 to 50 in good health. CDR3 in DNA: TGTGCCAGCAGCTCGCCAGAGGACAACTACAATGAGCAGTTCTTC. This translates into CASSSPEDNYNEQFF. Filled out from reference TRBV7-2 and TRBJ2-1, the complete variable domain reads GAGVSQSPSNKVTEKGKDVELRCDPISGHTALYWYRQSLGQGLEFLIYFQGNSAPDKSGLPSDRFSAERTGGSVSTLTIQRTQQEDSAVYLCASSSPEDNYNEQFFGPGTRLTVL.